This T cell receptor (beta chain) was found in a study of T cell responses to AZD1222 COVID-19 vaccine. This CDR3 contains 18 residues. Germline assignment: CDR1 SGDLS and CDR2 YYNGEE. Trimming took off 0 bases at V and 0 bases at J, with 13 bases between the two ends. Repertoires were generated with immunoSEQ multiplex PCR, while TCRdb's copy carries only in-frame clones and drops some. The table lists approximately 90,000 clones, roughly 85% of them singletons. This TCR derives from an adult in good health. The chain couples TRBV9 to TRBJ1-6; no clear D. The sample consisted of peripheral blood, taken on day 0 of AZD1222 vaccination. CDR3 loop: CASSVDPDSPSYNSPLHF. CDR3 sequence (DNA): TGTGCCAGCAGCGTAGACCCGGACTCGCCCTCCTATAATTCACCCCTCCACTTT.